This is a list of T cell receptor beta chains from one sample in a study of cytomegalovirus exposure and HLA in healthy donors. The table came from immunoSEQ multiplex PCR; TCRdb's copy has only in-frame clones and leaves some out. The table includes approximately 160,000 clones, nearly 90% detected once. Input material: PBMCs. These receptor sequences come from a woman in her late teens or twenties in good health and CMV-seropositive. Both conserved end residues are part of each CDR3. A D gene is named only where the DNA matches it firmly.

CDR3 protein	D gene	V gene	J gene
CASSPFGVNTGELFF	NA	TRBV19	TRBJ2-2
CASSLSGAYEQYF	NA	TRBV7-3	TRBJ2-7
CASSRMREAFF	NA	TRBV18	TRBJ1-1
CSVGSGGAGENEQYF	TRBD1	TRBV29-1	TRBJ2-7
CASSPSYEQYF	NA	TRBV6-5	TRBJ2-7
CASSPNRGNEQFF	NA	TRBV18	TRBJ2-1
CASSPETGLFLYEQYF	TRBD1	TRBV4-2	TRBJ2-7
CASSFHEGTAQNTEAFF	TRBD1	TRBV5-1	TRBJ1-1
CASSQEGTISGNTIYF	NA	TRBV4-2	TRBJ1-3
CASSLLVWENRGSPGELFF	TRBD1	TRBV27	TRBJ2-2
CASSQGQGTGYGYTF	TRBD1	TRBV4-3	TRBJ1-2
CASSSASGNVYEQYF	TRBD2	TRBV7-2	TRBJ2-7
CASSPLRGGAYEQYF	TRBD1	TRBV11-2	TRBJ2-7
CASSYPGGFEQYF	NA	TRBV5-1	TRBJ2-7
CAISPSGAGVGDTQYF	TRBD2	TRBV9	TRBJ2-3
CASSALTGDSGNTIYF	NA	TRBV4-1	TRBJ1-3
CASSEGRQGPYEQYF	TRBD1	TRBV2	TRBJ2-7
CASSNREVAGGAEKLFF	NA	TRBV19	TRBJ1-4
CASSLDGRGTSYEQYF	NA	TRBV5-6	TRBJ2-7
CASSLTGGSQTQYF	NA	TRBV7-3	TRBJ2-5
CASSVGDWAKNIQYF	NA	TRBV28	TRBJ2-4
CASSTTSTGNYEQYF	TRBD1	TRBV5-4	TRBJ2-7
CASSIPAREYGYTF	NA	TRBV19	TRBJ1-2
CASRHYSGRSYEQYF	NA	TRBV21-1	TRBJ2-7
CASSLEYHNEQFF	NA	TRBV7-3	TRBJ2-1
CASSLVPVETYNEQFF	NA	TRBV7-8	TRBJ2-1
CASSFSSGGLYEQYF	TRBD2	TRBV28	TRBJ2-7
CASSLVRGQSDTQYF	TRBD1	TRBV5-1	TRBJ2-3
CASSKDSRDYEQYF	NA	TRBV7-9	TRBJ2-7
CASSPPYPVSGGETQYF	TRBD2	TRBV28	TRBJ2-5
CASSFGQNTEAFF	NA	TRBV5-8	TRBJ1-1
CAIGQGGNQPQHF	TRBD1	TRBV28	TRBJ1-5
CASSQEVGTGNQPQHF	NA	TRBV4-3	TRBJ1-5
CASSPGAEGYGYTF	NA	TRBV18	TRBJ1-2
CASNARGDSSEQYF	NA	TRBV9	TRBJ2-7
CASSLVGTSGTDTQYF	TRBD2	TRBV5-1	TRBJ2-3
CASSRTGPHEQYF	TRBD1	TRBV27	TRBJ2-7
CAILMASGYNEQFF	TRBD2	TRBV2	TRBJ2-1
CASSPNRESRSGNTIYF	NA	TRBV7-2	TRBJ1-3
CASSHRQGPYEQYF	NA	TRBV4-3	TRBJ2-7
CASSPGGSDEQYF	TRBD2	TRBV18	TRBJ2-7
CASSQDLSTSETQYF	NA	TRBV4-2	TRBJ2-5
CASSLVPQGPSYEQYF	NA	TRBV11-3	TRBJ2-7
CASSEGIGGDEQYF	NA	TRBV10-1	TRBJ2-7
CASTHKRGRATFF	NA	TRBV21-1	TRBJ1-1
CASSKDRYQPQHF	TRBD1	TRBV27	TRBJ1-5
CATGRRDRDGTEAFF	TRBD1	TRBV19	TRBJ1-1
CAWSVSTGPYEQYF	NA	TRBV30	TRBJ2-7
CASSYGVGQEQFF	NA	TRBV6-5	TRBJ2-1
CASSYPGVNEKLFF	NA	TRBV11-2	TRBJ1-4